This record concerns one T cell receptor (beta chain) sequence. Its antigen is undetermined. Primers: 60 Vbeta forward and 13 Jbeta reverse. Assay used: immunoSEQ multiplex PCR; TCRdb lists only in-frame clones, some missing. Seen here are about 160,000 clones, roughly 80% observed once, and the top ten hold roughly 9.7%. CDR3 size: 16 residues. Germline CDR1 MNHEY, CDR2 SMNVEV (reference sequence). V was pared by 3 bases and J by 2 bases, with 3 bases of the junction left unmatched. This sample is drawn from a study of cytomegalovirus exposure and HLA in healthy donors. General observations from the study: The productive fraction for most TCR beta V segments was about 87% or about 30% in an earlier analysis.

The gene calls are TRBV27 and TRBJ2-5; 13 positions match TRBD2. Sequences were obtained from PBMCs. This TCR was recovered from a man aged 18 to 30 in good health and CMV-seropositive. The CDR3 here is CASSLRTSGRQETQYF. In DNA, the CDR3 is TGTGCCAGCAGTTTGCGGACTAGCGGGAGACAAGAGACCCAGTACTTC.